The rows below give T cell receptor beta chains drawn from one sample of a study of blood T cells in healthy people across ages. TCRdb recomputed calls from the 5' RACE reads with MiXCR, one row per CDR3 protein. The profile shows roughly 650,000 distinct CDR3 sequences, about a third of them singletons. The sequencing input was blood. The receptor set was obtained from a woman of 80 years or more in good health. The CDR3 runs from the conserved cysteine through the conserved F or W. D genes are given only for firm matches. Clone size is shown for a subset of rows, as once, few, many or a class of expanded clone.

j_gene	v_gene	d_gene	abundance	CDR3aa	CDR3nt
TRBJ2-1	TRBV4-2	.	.	CASSQGLVGYNGQFF	TGTGCCAGCAGCCAAGGACTAGTGGGGTACAATGGGCAGTTCTTC
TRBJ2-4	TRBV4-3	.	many	CASSQEATRGTKNIQYF	TGCGCCAGCAGCCAAGAGGCCACCAGGGGAACCAAAAACATTCAGTACTTC
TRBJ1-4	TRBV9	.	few	CASSATGTPDEKLFF	TGTGCCAGCAGCGCAACAGGGACCCCGGATGAAAAACTGTTTTTT
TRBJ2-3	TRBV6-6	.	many	CASSYVVGARSDTQYF	TGTGCCAGCAGTTACGTTGTAGGGGCGAGGTCAGATACGCAGTATTTT
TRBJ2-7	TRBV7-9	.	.	CAMNEQYF	TGTGCCATGAACGAGCAGTACTTC
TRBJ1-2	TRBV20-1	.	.	CSARDSRSTYGYTF	TGCAGTGCTAGAGATTCCCGCAGCACCTATGGCTACACCTTC
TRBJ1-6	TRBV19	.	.	CASTQRGTAYSSYNSPLHF	TGTGCCAGTACTCAGAGAGGGACCGCATACAGCTCCTATAATTCACCCCTCCACTTT
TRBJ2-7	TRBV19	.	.	CASSFADVSSCEQYF	TGTGCCAGTAGTTTCGCAGACGTCAGCTCCTGCGAGCAGTACTTC
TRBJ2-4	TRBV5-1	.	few	CASGSRGTASEQYF	TGCGCCAGCGGCTCGCGGGGGACAGCCTCGGAGCAGTACTTC
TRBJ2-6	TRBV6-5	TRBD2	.	CASSLTGGKANVLTF	TGTGCCAGCAGTCTTACCGGGGGGAAGGCCAACGTCCTGACTTTC
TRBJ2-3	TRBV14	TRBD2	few	CASSYRRASGRTDTQYF	TGTGCCAGCAGCTACCGACGGGCTAGCGGGCGCACAGATACGCAGTATTTT
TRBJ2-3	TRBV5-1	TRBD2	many	CASSISSGGATDTQYF	TGCGCCAGCAGTATCTCTAGCGGGGGGGCGACAGATACGCAGTATTTT
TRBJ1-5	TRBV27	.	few	CASSQRKNQPQHF	TGTGCCAGCAGCCAGCGTAAAAATCAGCCCCAGCATTTT
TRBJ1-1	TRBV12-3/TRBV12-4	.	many	CASTLVGARADTEAFF	TGTGCCAGCACCCTAGTGGGGGCGCGAGCGGACACTGAAGCTTTCTTT